The 23 T cell receptor beta chains listed next were all sequenced from one sample in a study of CD8 T cells in Susac syndrome. Reverse transcription of 0.5 to 1 ug RNA was performed with random hexamers. MiXCR, applied by TCRdb to the immunoSEQ multiplex PCR reads, yields one record per CDR3 protein. The sample has around 130,000 distinct CDR3 sequences; 96% are singletons. The material sequenced was CD4+ T cells from PBMCs. The receptors here all came from a human donor with Susac syndrome.

The rearrangement links TRBV10-3 to TRBJ2-1; tentatively, D is TRBD1 (6 bases). The CDR3 totals 11 residues. Germline CDR1 ENHRY, CDR2 SYGVKD. V gave up 5 bases and J gave up 8 bases, with 7 bases separating them. CDR3 DNA: TGTGCCATCAGTACAGGGTATGAGCAGTTCTTC. This sequence encodes CAISTGYEQFF.

The chain couples TRBV3-1 to TRBJ1-2; perhaps TRBD1 as D (6 bases). Trimming removed 5 bases from V and 6 bases from J, with 13 bases in between. In germline, CDR1 is LGHDT, CDR2 YNNKEL (reference sequence). The CDR3 covers 13 residues. DNA of the CDR3: TGTGCCAGCAGCTTTATGGGGGCCAATGGCTACACCTTC. This gives the protein CASSFMGANGYTF. Together with reference TRBV3-1 and TRBJ1-2, the CDR3 gives the full variable domain: DTAVSQTPKYLVTQMGNDKSIKCEQNLGHDTMYWYKQDSKKFLKIMFSYNNKELIINETVPNRFSPKSPDKAHLNLHINSLELGDSAVYFCASSFMGANGYTFGSGTRLTVV.

The chain carries TRBV5-4 and TRBJ2-7; D uncertain. The ends were cut back, 4 bases at V and 2 bases at J, with 10 bases in the middle. The CDR3 length is 13 residues. The germline CDR1 and CDR2 sequences are SGHNT and YYREEE (reference sequence). The CDR3 reads CASSLKGTYEQYF. CDR3 nucleotide sequence: TGTGCCAGCAGCCTGAAAGGGACCTACGAGCAGTACTTC.

This chain connects TRBV30 to TRBJ2-2, with D possibly matching TRBD1 (5 bases). The length of the CDR3 is 15 residues. V lost 4 bases, J lost 1 base, and 13 bases lay in between. Germline lookup yields CDR1 GTSNPN and CDR2 SVGIG (reference sequence). The CDR3 bases are TGTGCCTGGACTTGGCTAGGACAGAACACCGGGGAGCTGTTTTTT. The encoded protein is CAWTWLGQNTGELFF.

The chain has TRBV28 and TRBJ2-7, with a weak D call TRBD2 (5 bases). CDR3 length: 13 residues. Trimming took 8 bases from V and 6 from J, leaving 17 bases between them. Germline V gene sequence: CDR1 MDHEN, CDR2 SYDVKM. CDR3 loop: CASGETGPTEQYF. The CDR3 nucleotides read TGTGCCAGCGGGGAGACGGGCCCCACCGAGCAGTACTTC.

This chain joins TRBV7-9 and TRBJ2-1; 7 bases fit TRBD2. Germline V gene sequence: CDR1 SEHNR, CDR2 FQNEAQ (reference sequence). This CDR3 region has 14 residues. After removal of 5 bases from V and 3 bases from J, the junction contained 4 bases not matched to a gene. For the CDR3, the DNA is TGTGCCAGCAGCGTCAAGCGGGACTACAATGAGCAGTTCTTC. This encodes CASSVKRDYNEQFF.

The gene calls are TRBV30 and TRBJ1-2, with D maybe TRBD1 (5 bases). This CDR3 is 13 amino acids long. Germline CDR1 and CDR2: GTSNPN and SVGIG (reference sequence). The V end was cut by 4 bases, the J end by 3 bases, with 12 bases between. The CDR3 DNA is TGTGCCTGGACTCATGCAGGGCACTATGGCTACACCTTC. It yields the protein CAWTHAGHYGYTF.

The genes are TRBV7-2 and TRBJ1-2; D is undetermined. This CDR3 has 15 residues. V was clipped by 3 bases and J by 7 bases, with 18 bases between them. The germline CDR1 and CDR2 sequences are SGHTA and FQGNSA. The DNA for the CDR3 is TGTGCCAGCAGCTTGCCTCCCACAACCTCTGGTGGCTACACCTTC. Its translation is CASSLPPTTSGGYTF.

In this sample, this clonotype turned up once. The chain combines TRBV13 with TRBJ1-2, with D maybe TRBD1 (6 bases). Germline loops: CDR1 PRHDT, CDR2 FYEKMQ (reference sequence). Trimming shortened V by 5 bases and J by 1 base, and 14 bases separated the two germline ends. The CDR3 totals 15 residues. CDR3 residues: CASSGGQRLNYGYTF. In DNA, the CDR3 is TGTGCCAGCAGCGGCGGACAGAGACTTAACTATGGCTACACCTTC.

CDR3 nucleotides: TGCAGCGTTGCGCCGGGACTAGCGATTTACAATGAGCAGTTCTTC. Translated: CSVAPGLAIYNEQFF. The V call is TRBV29-1, the J call TRBJ2-1; 10 bases map to TRBD2. The CDR3 extends over 15 amino acids. V lost 4 bases to trimming and J lost 4 bases; unmatched junction nucleotides: 7. CDR1 is SQVTM and CDR2 is ANQGSEA in the germline V gene.

A single count supports this clonotype. The chain links TRBV12-3 or TRBV12-4 to TRBJ2-1; no definite D call. Trimming stripped 10 bases from V and 0 bases from J, with 13 bases between. The CDR3 sequence is 14 residues long. The CDR3 spells CAILWMSSYNEQFF. The CDR3 DNA reads TGTGCCATCTTATGGATGAGCTCCTACAATGAGCAGTTCTTC.

The gene calls are TRBV20-1 and TRBJ1-5; a weak D match, TRBD1 (5 bases). This CDR3 comprises 13 residues. V lost 6 bases and J 8 bases, leaving 17 bases between the germline ends. Per germline, CDR1 DFQATT and CDR2 SNEGSKA (reference sequence). The CDR3 protein is CSALTQGSEPQHF. CDR3 sequence (DNA): TGCAGTGCCCTTACTCAGGGAAGTGAGCCCCAGCATTTT.

This clonotype was observed a single time. The CDR3 region is CSVATGKTGYTF. The CDR3 DNA is TGCAGCGTTGCAACAGGGAAGACTGGCTACACCTTC. This rearrangement joins TRBV29-1 to TRBJ1-2; D is perhaps TRBD1 (6 bases). This CDR3 is built from 12 residues. Trimming took off 4 bases at V and 7 bases at J, with 13 bases between the two ends. Germline loops: CDR1 SQVTM, CDR2 ANQGSEA.

J is TRBJ1-5 and V is TRBV20-1, with D maybe TRBD1 (5 bases). The germline V gene encodes CDR1 DFQATT and CDR2 SNEGSKA (reference sequence). The CDR3 runs to 12 residues. Between the trimmed V and J ends, which lost 5 bases and 2 bases, there was a span of 7 bases. The CDR3 DNA is TGCAGTGCTCAGGGAGGCAATCAGCCCCAGCATTTT. Encoded protein: CSAQGGNQPQHF.

This chain uses TRBV15 with TRBJ2-7, with 11 bases fitting TRBD2. The CDR3 consists of 19 residues. The ends lost 4 bases at V and 3 bases at J; junction bases unmatched: 17. The V gene's germline CDR1 is LNHNV and CDR2 YYDKDF (reference sequence). Here the CDR3 reads CATSNHRDRRLAGLYEQYF. The CDR3 nucleotides are TGTGCCACCAGCAACCACCGGGACAGAAGACTAGCGGGACTCTACGAGCAGTACTTC.

The chain joins TRBV19 to TRBJ2-7; 8 bases are shared with TRBD2. This CDR3 is built from 14 residues. With 3 bases clipped from V and 6 bases from J, the junction kept 7 bases outside the gene matches. Germline loops: CDR1 LNHDA, CDR2 SQIVND (reference sequence). CDR3: CASSIGGTRSEQYF. The CDR3 bases are TGTGCCAGTAGTATCGGCGGGACTAGGTCCGAGCAGTACTTC.

This chain links TRBV6-1 with TRBJ2-3; no definite D call. This CDR3 is 13 amino acids long. V lost 11 bases, J lost 1 base, and 13 bases lay in between. The V gene's germline CDR1 is MNHNS and CDR2 SASEGT. In nucleotides, the CDR3 is TGTGCCGGAAGCAGTCAGGGCACAGATACGCAGTATTTT. Translation gives CAGSSQGTDTQYF.

This chain uses TRBV29-1 with TRBJ2-5; TRBD2 agrees at 8 bases. Unmatched junction bases numbered 5, after V lost 4 bases and J lost 4 bases. CDR1 is SQVTM and CDR2 is ANQGSEA in the germline V gene. The CDR3 length is 13 residues. The CDR3: CSVASGRGETQYF. In DNA form, the CDR3 reads TGCAGCGTTGCCAGCGGGAGAGGAGAGACCCAGTACTTC.

The count of this clonotype is one. The rearrangement joins TRBV4-1 to TRBJ1-2; D remains unclear. Trimming left V 6 bases short and J 0 bases short, with 14 bases between. Germline V gives CDR1 MGHRA, CDR2 YSYEKL. The CDR3 is made up of 15 amino acids. In DNA form, the CDR3 reads TGCGCCAGCAGTCCGCCCCTGTCTGCTAACTATGGCTACACCTTC. Amino acids: CASSPPLSANYGYTF.

The V and J genes are TRBV20-1 and TRBJ2-3; D is perhaps TRBD1 (5 bases). This CDR3 spans 13 amino acids. Germline CDR1 reads DFQATT; CDR2 reads SNEGSKA (reference sequence). V lost 4 bases and J 3 bases, leaving 11 bases between the germline ends. The CDR3 DNA reads TGCAGTGCTATGGAGACAGTGACAGATACGCAGTATTTT. As protein: CSAMETVTDTQYF.

The rearrangement joins TRBV7-2 to TRBJ1-1; D is unclear. Germline V lookup: CDR1 SGHTA, CDR2 FQGNSA. The CDR3 is made up of 12 amino acids. The V and J ends lost 5 bases and 9 bases respectively, with 13 bases between them. The CDR3 loop reads CASSRMGRKAFF. The CDR3, as DNA: TGTGCCAGCAGCCGGATGGGGAGGAAAGCTTTCTTT.

The chain carries TRBV30 and TRBJ2-1; a possible D gene is TRBD1 (5 bases). The CDR3 is made up of 15 amino acids. Looked up from germline, CDR1 is GTSNPN and CDR2 is SVGIG (reference sequence). Trimming cost V 0 bases and J 0 bases, with 9 bases left between them. CDR3 amino acids: CAWSVTASSYNEQFF. The CDR3 DNA sequence: TGTGCCTGGAGTGTGACAGCGAGCTCCTACAATGAGCAGTTCTTC. Drawing the rest from reference TRBV30 and TRBJ2-1, the complete variable domain is SQTIHQWPATLVQPVGSPLSLECTVEGTSNPNLYWYRQAAGRGLQLLFYSVGIGQISSEVPQNLSASRPQDRQFILSSKKLLLSDSGFYLCAWSVTASSYNEQFFGPGTRLTVL.

The chain carries TRBV5-1 and TRBJ2-5, with 7 positions matching TRBD2. Per germline, CDR1 SGHRS and CDR2 YFSETQ. The V segment lost 4 bases and the J segment 2 bases; nucleotides outside the gene matches: 8. The CDR3 has 15 residues. CDR3 residues: CASSRKLGGQETQYF. The CDR3 DNA sequence: TGCGCCAGCAGCCGTAAACTGGGGGGGCAAGAGACCCAGTACTTC.